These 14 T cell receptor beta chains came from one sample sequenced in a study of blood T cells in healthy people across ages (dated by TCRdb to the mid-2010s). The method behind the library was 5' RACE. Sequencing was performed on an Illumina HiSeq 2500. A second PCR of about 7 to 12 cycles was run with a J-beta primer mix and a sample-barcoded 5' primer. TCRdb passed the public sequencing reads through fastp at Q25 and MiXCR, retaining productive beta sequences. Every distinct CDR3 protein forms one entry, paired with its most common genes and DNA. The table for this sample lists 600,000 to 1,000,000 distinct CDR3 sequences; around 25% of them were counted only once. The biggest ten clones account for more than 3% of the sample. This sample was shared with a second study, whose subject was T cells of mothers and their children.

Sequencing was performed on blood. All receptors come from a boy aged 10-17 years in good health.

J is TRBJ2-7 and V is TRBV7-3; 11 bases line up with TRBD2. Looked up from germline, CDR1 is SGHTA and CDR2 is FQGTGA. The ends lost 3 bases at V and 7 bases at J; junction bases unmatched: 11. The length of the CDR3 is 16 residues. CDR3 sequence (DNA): TGTGCCAGCAGCTTGACCACTAGCGGGAGTTCGGCGGAGCAGTACTTC. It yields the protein CASSLTTSGSSAEQYF.

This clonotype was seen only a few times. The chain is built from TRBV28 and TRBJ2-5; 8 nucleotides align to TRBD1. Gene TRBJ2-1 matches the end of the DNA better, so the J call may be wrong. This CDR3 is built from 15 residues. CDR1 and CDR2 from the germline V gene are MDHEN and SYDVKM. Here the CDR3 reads CASSFFAGGSDEQFF. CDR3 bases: TGTGCCAGCAGTTTCTTTGCAGGGGGCTCGGATGAGCAGTTCTTC.

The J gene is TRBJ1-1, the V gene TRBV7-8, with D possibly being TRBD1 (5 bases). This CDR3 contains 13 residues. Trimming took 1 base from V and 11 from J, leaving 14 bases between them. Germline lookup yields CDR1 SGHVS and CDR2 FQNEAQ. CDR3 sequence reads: CASSLVPGTMAFF. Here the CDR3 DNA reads TGTGCCAGCAGCTTAGTTCCAGGGACCATGGCTTTCTTT.

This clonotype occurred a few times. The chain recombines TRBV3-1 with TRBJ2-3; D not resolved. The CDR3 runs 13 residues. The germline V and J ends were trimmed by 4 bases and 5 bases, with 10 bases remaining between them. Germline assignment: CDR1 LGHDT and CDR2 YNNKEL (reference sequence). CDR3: CASSPRSRDTQYF. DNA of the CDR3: TGTGCCAGCAGCCCACGTTCAAGAGATACGCAGTATTTT.

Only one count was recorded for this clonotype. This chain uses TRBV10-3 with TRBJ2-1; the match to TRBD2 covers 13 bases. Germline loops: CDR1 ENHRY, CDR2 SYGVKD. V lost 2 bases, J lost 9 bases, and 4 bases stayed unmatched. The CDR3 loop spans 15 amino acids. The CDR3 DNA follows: TGTGCCATCAGTGAGACTAGCGGGGGGGTTTTTGAGCAGTTCTTC. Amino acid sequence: CAISETSGGVFEQFF.

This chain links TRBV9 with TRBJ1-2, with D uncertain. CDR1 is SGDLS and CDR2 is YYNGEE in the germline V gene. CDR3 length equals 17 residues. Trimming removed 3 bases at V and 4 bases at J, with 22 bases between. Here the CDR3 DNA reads TGTGCCAGCAGCGATGAAAAAGGGTTCTACCAATCCTATGGCTACACCTTC. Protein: CASSDEKGFYQSYGYTF.

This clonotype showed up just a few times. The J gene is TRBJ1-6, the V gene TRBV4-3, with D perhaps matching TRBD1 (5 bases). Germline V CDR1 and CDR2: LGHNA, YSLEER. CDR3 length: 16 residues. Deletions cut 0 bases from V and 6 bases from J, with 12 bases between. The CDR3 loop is CASSQDRGEGNSPLHF. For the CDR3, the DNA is TGCGCCAGCAGCCAAGATAGGGGTGAGGGTAATTCACCCCTCCACTTT.

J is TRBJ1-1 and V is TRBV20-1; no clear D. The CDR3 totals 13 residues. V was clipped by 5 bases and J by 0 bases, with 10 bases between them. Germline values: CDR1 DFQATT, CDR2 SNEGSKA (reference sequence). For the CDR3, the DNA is TGCAGTGCTCCCTTGTCCCTGAACACTGAAGCTTTCTTT. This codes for CSAPLSLNTEAFF.

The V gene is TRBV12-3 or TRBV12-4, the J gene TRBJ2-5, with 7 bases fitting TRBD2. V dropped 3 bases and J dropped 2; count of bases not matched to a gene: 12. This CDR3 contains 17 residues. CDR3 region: CASSLFAGAMGQETQYF. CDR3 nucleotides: TGTGCCAGCAGTTTGTTTGCGGGAGCAATGGGACAAGAGACCCAGTACTTC.

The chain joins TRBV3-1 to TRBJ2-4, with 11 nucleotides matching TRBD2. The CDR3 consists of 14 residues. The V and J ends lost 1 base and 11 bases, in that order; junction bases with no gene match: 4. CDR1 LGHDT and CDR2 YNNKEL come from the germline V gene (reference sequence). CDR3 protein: CASSQGLAGQFQYF. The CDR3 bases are TGTGCCAGCAGCCAAGGACTAGCGGGGCAATTTCAGTACTTC.

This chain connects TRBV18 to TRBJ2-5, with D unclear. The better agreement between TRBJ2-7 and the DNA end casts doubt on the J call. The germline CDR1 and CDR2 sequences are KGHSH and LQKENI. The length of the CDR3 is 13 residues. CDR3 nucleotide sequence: TGTGCCAGCTCACAAGGACCGCTGTACGAGCAGTACTTC. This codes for CASSQGPLYEQYF.

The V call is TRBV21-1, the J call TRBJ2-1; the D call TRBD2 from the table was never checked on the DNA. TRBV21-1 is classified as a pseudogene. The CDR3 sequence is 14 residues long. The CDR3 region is CASTLAGVVNEQFF. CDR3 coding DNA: TGTGCCAGCACCCTAGCCGGAGTAGTCAATGAGCAGTTCTTC.

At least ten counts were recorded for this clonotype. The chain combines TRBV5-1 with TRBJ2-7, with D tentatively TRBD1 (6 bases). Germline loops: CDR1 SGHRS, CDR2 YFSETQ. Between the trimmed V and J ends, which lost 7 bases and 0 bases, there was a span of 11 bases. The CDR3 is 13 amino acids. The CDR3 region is CASRDIDSYEQYF. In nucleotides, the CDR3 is TGCGCCAGCCGGGACATAGACTCCTACGAGCAGTACTTC.

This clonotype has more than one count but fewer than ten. The CDR3 is CASSEGLAASYEQYF. Here the CDR3 DNA reads TGTGCCAGCAGCGAGGGACTAGCGGCCTCCTACGAGCAGTACTTC. The genes are TRBV7-8 and TRBJ2-5, with 11 bases fitting TRBD2. The J call may not be correct, given that the DNA end is closer to TRBJ2-7. The CDR3 totals 15 residues. Germline CDR1 SGHVS, CDR2 FQNEAQ.